This T cell receptor (beta chain) was recovered during a study of CD8 T cells in Susac syndrome. The RNA input was roughly 0.45 to 1 ug, and it was reverse transcribed with random hexamers. Amplification of the TCR beta CDR3 was carried out by immunoSEQ multiplex PCR, which spanned a total of 54 Vbeta and 13 Jbeta segments. TCRdb reprocessed the immunoSEQ multiplex PCR reads with MiXCR, giving one entry per CDR3 protein. The sample has 75,000 to 100,000 distinct CDR3 sequences; just under 95% are singletons. Germline V gene data show CDR1 as MNHEY and CDR2 as SMNVEV (reference sequence). This CDR3 contains 12 residues. The V and J ends lost 10 bases and 7 bases respectively, with 14 bases between them. Diagnostic criteria defined recently for definite or probable disease were met by the Susac syndrome patients. TEMRA cells underwent FACS enrichment and CD8+ and CD4+ T cells underwent negative isolation.

The receptor's source is a human donor with Susac syndrome. Sequencing used CD8+ T cells from PBMCs. The rearrangement joins TRBV27 to TRBJ2-1, with D uncertain. The CDR3 bases are TGTGCCACCTATGGCCTATCGAATGAGCAGTTCTTC. Protein sequence: CATYGLSNEQFF.